A single sample gave rise to the 18 T cell receptor beta chains below, sequenced in a study of OX40 agonist ivuxolimab in advanced cancers. Sequenced by immunoSEQ multiplex PCR; TCRdb stores in-frame clones only, minus some. The repertoire consists of 100,000 or so clones, with 90% to 95% occurring once and the leading ten covering over 0.7%. The source was CD4+ or CD8+ T cells sorted from blood, collected in a trial of the OX40 agonist ivuxolimab. The source of these receptors is an adult with an advanced solid tumor such as melanoma, head and neck, liver or kidney cancer.

V usage is TRBV6-4 and J usage is TRBJ2-1; D is possibly TRBD2 (5 bases). Germline-derived CDR1 and CDR2 are MRHNA and SNTAGT. V was pared by 3 bases and J by 0 bases, with 12 bases between. CDR3 length: 16 residues. The chain's CDR3 is CASSDRLRSSYNEQFF. The CDR3 DNA reads as TGTGCCAGCAGTGATCGACTAAGGAGCTCCTACAATGAGCAGTTCTTC.

The chain links TRBV2 to TRBJ2-6; 12 bases are a match to TRBD1. V dropped 7 bases and J dropped 2; count of bases not matched to a gene: 3. Per germline, CDR1 SNHLY and CDR2 FYNNEI. This CDR3 spans 16 amino acids. This chain's CDR3 is CASTGQGAAGANVLTF. Here the CDR3 DNA reads TGTGCCAGCACGGGACAGGGGGCGGCTGGGGCCAACGTCCTGACTTTC. The whole variable domain, filled in from reference TRBV2 and TRBJ2-6, reads EPEVTQTPSHQVTQMGQEVILRCVPISNHLYFYWYRQILGQKVEFLVSFYNNEISEKSEIFDDQFSVERPDGSNFTLKIRSTKLEDSAMYFCASTGQGAAGANVLTFGAGSRLTVL.

The chain is built from TRBV19 and TRBJ2-3, with 8 bases identical to TRBD2. Losses at the gene ends were 3 bases for V and 3 bases for J; bases not matched to a gene: 8. CDR1 is LNHDA and CDR2 is SQIVND in the germline V gene (reference sequence). The CDR3 loop spans 16 amino acids. The CDR3 spells CASSMGSGSGTDTQYF. The CDR3 coding sequence is TGTGCCAGTAGTATGGGAAGCGGGAGTGGGACAGATACGCAGTATTTT. Supplemented by reference TRBV19 and TRBJ2-3, the full variable domain reads DGGITQSPKYLFRKEGQNVTLSCEQNLNHDAMYWYRQDPGQGLRLIYYSQIVNDFQKGDIAEGYSVSREKKESFPLTVTSAQKNPTAFYLCASSMGSGSGTDTQYFGPGTRLTVL.

V usage is TRBV7-8 and J usage is TRBJ2-2; 8 bases map to TRBD2. Germline-derived CDR1 and CDR2 are SGHVS and FQNEAQ. V lost 4 bases, J lost 1 base, and 2 bases stayed unmatched. There are 15 residues in the CDR3. The CDR3 nucleotides are TGTGCCAGCAGCTCGGGAGGGGGGAACACCGGGGAGCTGTTTTTT. Translating gives CASSSGGGNTGELFF.

V gene TRBV6-1 combines with J gene TRBJ2-5; 8 nucleotides match TRBD1. The last part of the DNA fits TRBJ2-7 better; the J call may be wrong. This CDR3 spans 15 amino acids. The germline CDR1 and CDR2 sequences are MNHNS and SASEGT. The CDR3 here is CASILQGVGTYEQYF. DNA of the CDR3: TGTGCCAGCATCCTACAGGGGGTAGGAACTTACGAGCAGTACTTC.

The chain employs TRBV7-6 and TRBJ2-1; 9 bases match TRBD2. The germline CDR1 and CDR2 sequences are SGHVS and FNYEAQ. The CDR3 length is 16 residues. V was pared by 1 base and J by 10 bases, with 11 bases of the junction left unmatched. As DNA, the CDR3 is TGTGCCAGCAGCTTAGTGGTAGCGGGGGCTACAAAGGAGCAGTTCTTC. This translates into CASSLVVAGATKEQFF.

The chain has TRBV2 and TRBJ2-1; 9 nucleotides align to TRBD2. The CDR3 contains 15 residues. Germline V gene lookup returns CDR1 SNHLY and CDR2 FYNNEI. The V segment lost 6 bases and the J segment 4 bases; nucleotides outside the gene matches: 7. In nucleotides, the CDR3 is TGTGCCAGCAGAACGACTAGCGGAGTTTACAATGAGCAGTTCTTC. Residues: CASRTTSGVYNEQFF.

This clone was counted a single time. This sequence joins TRBV11-2 and TRBJ2-1, with D uncertain. CDR1 and CDR2 from the germline V gene are SGHAT and FQNNGV. The CDR3 is made up of 11 amino acids. Trimming cost V 3 bases and J 10 bases, with 7 bases left between them. The CDR3 loop is CASSFSLEQFF. The CDR3 nucleotides read TGTGCCAGCAGCTTCTCCCTGGAGCAGTTCTTC.

CDR3 coding DNA: TGTGCCAGCAGCCCACTTTATACCACAGATACGCAGTATTTT. As protein: CASSPLYTTDTQYF. The rearrangement links TRBV7-2 to TRBJ2-3; D unresolved. CDR3 length: 14 amino acids. The germline V and J ends were trimmed by 5 bases and 2 bases, with 11 bases remaining between them. The germline V gene encodes CDR1 SGHTA and CDR2 FQGNSA. The whole variable domain, filled in from reference TRBV7-2 and TRBJ2-3, reads GAGVSQSPSNKVTEKGKDVELRCDPISGHTALYWYRQSLGQGLEFLIYFQGNSAPDKSGLPSDRFSAERTGGSVSTLTIQRTQQEDSAVYLCASSPLYTTDTQYFGPGTRLTVL.

CDR3 bases: TGTGCCAGCAGCCAGACCAGGCCCACTAGCGAGAAGCAGTTCTTC. Translated: CASSQTRPTSEKQFF. The J gene is TRBJ2-1, the V gene TRBV6-5; 7 bases are a match to TRBD2. Germline lookup yields CDR1 MNHEY and CDR2 SVGAGI. With V trimmed by 6 bases and J by 11 bases, 16 bases remained unmatched. CDR3 length: 15 amino acids.

The chain combines TRBV4-2 with TRBJ1-3, with D perhaps TRBD1 (6 bases). Germline V gene lookup returns CDR1 LGHNA and CDR2 YNFKEQ. There are 16 residues in the CDR3. V shed 6 bases and J shed 0 bases, with 15 bases lying between them. The chain's CDR3 is CASSPQGQDSGNTIYF. The CDR3 DNA reads TGTGCCAGCAGTCCCCAGGGGCAGGACTCTGGAAACACCATATATTTT.

Concerning this clone: A read error may account for a junction end that differs from germline. This sequence joins TRBV7-7 and TRBJ2-3; D gene ambiguous. CDR1 and CDR2 from the germline V gene are SSHAT and FNYEAQ (reference sequence). The CDR3 loop spans 13 amino acids. CDR3 protein: CASSLEAGGTQYF. The CDR3 bases are TGTGCTAGCAGCTTAGAGGCAGGTGGGACGCAGTATTTT.

This clone was counted many times. The rearrangement uses TRBV11-3 and TRBJ2-1, with D perhaps matching TRBD2 (6 bases). Between the trimmed V and J ends, which lost 2 bases and 11 bases, there was a span of 10 bases. Germline-derived CDR1 and CDR2 are SGHNT and YENEEA. The CDR3 runs 12 residues. CDR3 sequence: CASSLSGTQQFF. The CDR3 DNA is TGTGCCAGCAGCTTATCCGGGACTCAGCAGTTCTTC.

This sequence joins TRBV6-1 and TRBJ1-2; D uncertain. Germline CDR1 reads MNHNS; CDR2 reads SASEGT. Between the trimmed V and J ends, which lost 5 bases and 1 base, there was a span of 8 bases. CDR3 length equals 13 residues. Here the CDR3 DNA reads TGTGCCAGCAGTTTCATTGGTAACTATGGCTACACCTTC. This sequence encodes CASSFIGNYGYTF.

The CDR3 sequence is CASSFPDNSPLHF. Here the CDR3 DNA reads TGTGCCAGCAGCTTCCCAGATAATTCACCCCTCCACTTT. This sequence joins TRBV7-9 and TRBJ1-6, with D uncertain. The CDR3 spans 13 residues. Trimming cost V 3 bases and J 5 bases, with 5 bases left between them. Germline V gives CDR1 SEHNR, CDR2 FQNEAQ (reference sequence).

The chain carries TRBV10-3 and TRBJ2-7; no clear D gene. Germline V gene sequence: CDR1 ENHRY, CDR2 SYGVKD. This CDR3 is built from 13 residues. Trimming pared 2 bases from V and 5 bases from J, leaving 10 bases between. In DNA form, the CDR3 reads TGTGCCATCAGTGAGCCAAAGTTGGACGAGCAGTACTTC. Its translation: CAISEPKLDEQYF.

CDR3 region: CASSSPMREGFSRQTQYF. The CDR3 DNA follows: TGTGCCAGCAGCTCCCCCATGCGGGAGGGTTTCTCTAGACAGACCCAGTACTTC. The V call is TRBV5-4, the J call TRBJ2-5; 9 bases are shared with TRBD2. The trim removed 3 bases at V and 6 bases at J, leaving 18 bases unmatched. CDR1 is SGHNT and CDR2 is YYREEE in the germline V gene (reference sequence). The CDR3 is made up of 18 amino acids.

Worth noting for this clone: At the DNA level, this CDR3 is encoded by other sequences in the same sample as well. V is TRBV2 and J is TRBJ1-5; no clear D gene. The germline V and J ends were trimmed by 0 bases and 0 bases, with 9 bases remaining between them. Germline CDR1 reads SNHLY; CDR2 reads FYNNEI. This CDR3 comprises 16 residues. CDR3 sequence reads: CASSEAGKPSNQPQHF. In DNA form, the CDR3 reads TGTGCCAGCAGTGAAGCGGGCAAACCTAGCAATCAGCCCCAGCATTTT.